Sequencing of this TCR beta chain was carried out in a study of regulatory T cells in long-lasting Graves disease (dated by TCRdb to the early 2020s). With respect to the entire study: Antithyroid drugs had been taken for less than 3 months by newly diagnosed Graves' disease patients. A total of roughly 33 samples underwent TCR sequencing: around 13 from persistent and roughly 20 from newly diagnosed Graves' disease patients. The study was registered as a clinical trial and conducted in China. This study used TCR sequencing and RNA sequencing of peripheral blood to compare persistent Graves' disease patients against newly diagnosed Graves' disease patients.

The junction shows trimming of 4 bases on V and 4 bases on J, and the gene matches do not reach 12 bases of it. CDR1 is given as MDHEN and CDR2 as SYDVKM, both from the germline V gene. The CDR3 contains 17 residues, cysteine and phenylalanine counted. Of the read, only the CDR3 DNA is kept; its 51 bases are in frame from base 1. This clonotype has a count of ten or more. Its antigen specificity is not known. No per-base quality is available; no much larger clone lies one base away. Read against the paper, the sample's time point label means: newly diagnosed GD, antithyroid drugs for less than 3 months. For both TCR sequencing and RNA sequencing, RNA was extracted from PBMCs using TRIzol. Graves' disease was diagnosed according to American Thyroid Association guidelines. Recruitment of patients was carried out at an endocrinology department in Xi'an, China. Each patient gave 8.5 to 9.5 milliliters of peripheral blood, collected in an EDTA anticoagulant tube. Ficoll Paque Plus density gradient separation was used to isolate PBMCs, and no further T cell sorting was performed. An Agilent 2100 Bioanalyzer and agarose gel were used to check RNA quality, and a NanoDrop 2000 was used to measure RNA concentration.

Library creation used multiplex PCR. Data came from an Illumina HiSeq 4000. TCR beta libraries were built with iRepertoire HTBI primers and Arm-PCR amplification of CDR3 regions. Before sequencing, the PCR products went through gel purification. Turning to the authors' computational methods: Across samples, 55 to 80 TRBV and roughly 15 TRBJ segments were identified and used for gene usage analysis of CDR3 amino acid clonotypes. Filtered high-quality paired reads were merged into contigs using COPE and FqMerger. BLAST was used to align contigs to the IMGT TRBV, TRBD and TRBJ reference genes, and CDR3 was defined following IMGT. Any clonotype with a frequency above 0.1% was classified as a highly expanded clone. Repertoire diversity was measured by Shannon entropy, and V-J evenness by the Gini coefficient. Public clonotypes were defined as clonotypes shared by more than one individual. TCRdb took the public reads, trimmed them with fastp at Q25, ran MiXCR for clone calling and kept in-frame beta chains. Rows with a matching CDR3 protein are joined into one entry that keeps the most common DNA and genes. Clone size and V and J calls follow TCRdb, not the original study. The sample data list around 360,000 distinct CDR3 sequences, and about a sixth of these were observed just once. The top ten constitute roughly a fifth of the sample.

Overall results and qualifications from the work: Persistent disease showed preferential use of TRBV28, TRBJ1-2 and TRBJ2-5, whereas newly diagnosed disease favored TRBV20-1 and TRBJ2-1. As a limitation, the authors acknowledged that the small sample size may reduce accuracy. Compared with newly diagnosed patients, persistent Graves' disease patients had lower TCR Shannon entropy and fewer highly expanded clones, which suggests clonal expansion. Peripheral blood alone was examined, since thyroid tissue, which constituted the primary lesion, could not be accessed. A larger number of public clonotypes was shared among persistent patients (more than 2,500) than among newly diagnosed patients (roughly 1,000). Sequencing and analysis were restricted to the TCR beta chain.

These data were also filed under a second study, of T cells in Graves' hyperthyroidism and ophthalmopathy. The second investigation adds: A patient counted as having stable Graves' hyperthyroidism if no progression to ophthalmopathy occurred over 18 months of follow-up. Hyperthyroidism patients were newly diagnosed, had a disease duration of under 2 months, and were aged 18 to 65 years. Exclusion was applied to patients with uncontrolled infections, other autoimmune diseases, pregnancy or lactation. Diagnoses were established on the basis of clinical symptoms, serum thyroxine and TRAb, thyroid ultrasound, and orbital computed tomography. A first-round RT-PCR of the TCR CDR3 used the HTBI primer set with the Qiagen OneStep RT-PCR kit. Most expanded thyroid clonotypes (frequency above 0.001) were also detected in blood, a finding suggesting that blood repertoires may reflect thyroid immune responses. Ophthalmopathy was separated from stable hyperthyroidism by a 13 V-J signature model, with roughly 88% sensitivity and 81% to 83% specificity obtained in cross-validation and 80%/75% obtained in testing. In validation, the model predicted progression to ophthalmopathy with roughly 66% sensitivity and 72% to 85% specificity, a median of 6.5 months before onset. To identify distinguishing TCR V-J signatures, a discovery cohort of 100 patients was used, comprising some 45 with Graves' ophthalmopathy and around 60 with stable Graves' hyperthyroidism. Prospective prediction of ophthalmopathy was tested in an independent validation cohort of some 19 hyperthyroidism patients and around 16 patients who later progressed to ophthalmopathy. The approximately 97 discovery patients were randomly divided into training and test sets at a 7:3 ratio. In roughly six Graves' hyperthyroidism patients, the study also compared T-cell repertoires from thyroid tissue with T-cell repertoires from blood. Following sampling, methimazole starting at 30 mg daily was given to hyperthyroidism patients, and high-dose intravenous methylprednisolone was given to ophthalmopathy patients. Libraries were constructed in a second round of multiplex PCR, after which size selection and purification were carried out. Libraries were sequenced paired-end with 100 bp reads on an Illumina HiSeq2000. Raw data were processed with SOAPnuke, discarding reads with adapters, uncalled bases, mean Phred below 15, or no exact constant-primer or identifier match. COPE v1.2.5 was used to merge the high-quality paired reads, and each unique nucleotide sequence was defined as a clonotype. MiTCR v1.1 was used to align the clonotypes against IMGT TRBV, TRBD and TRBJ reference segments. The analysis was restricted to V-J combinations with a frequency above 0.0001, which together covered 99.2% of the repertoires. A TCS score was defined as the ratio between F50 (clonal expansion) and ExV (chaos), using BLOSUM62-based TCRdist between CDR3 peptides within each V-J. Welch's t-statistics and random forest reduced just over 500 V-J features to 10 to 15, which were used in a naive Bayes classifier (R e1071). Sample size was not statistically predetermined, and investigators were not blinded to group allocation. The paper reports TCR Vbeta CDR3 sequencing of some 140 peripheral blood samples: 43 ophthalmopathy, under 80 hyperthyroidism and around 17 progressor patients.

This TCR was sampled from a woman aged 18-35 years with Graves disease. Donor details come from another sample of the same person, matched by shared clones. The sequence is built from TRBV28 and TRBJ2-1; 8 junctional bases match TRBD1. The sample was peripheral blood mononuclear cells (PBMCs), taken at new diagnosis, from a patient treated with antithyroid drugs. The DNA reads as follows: TGTGCCAGCAGTTCCGCGGACGGGACAGGAGTTTACAATGAGCAGTTCTTC. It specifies CASSSADGTGVYNEQFF. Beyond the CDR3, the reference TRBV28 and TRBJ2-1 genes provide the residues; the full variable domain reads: DVKVTQSSRYLVKRTGEKVFLECVQDMDHENMFWYRQDPGLGLRLIYFSYDVKMKEKGDIPEGYSVSREKKERFSLILESASTNQTSMYLCASSSADGTGVYNEQFFGPGTRLTVL.